Listed below are T cell receptor beta chains from one sample, sequenced in a study of T cell responses to AZD1222 COVID-19 vaccine. Libraries were prepared by immunoSEQ multiplex PCR; TCRdb keeps only in-frame clonotypes and omits some of them. The data contain more than 55,000 clones, about 91% of them singletons. The specimen comprised peripheral blood, sampled 28 days after the second AZD1222 dose. These receptor sequences come from an adult who received the AZD1222 COVID-19 vaccine. The CDR3 runs from the conserved cysteine through the conserved F or W. D genes are given only for firm matches. Rows give clone size only sometimes, using once, few, many, or a class for an expanded clone.

d_call j_call cdr3_length clone_size v_call cdr3_aa cdr3_nt
. TRBJ2-1 16 . TRBV28 CASEGGGDASYNEQFF TGTGCCAGCGAGGGGGGAGGGGATGCCTCCTACAATGAGCAGTTCTTC
. TRBJ1-5 13 . TRBV6-5 CASRSPGNQPQHF TGTGCCAGCAGGTCGCCAGGGAATCAGCCCCAGCATTTT
. TRBJ1-2 15 . TRBV11-3 CASSPLGADNYGYTF TGTGCCAGCAGCCCCCTAGGGGCGGATAACTATGGCTACACCTTC
TRBD1 TRBJ2-1 15 . TRBV5-4 CASSPGQRLRDEQFF TGTGCCAGCAGTCCGGGACAGCGGCTTCGTGATGAGCAGTTCTTC
TRBD2 TRBJ2-3 18 . TRBV5-4 CASSSGLAGVGGTDTQYF TGTGCCAGCAGCTCGGGACTAGCGGGAGTAGGGGGCACAGATACGCAGTATTTT
. TRBJ1-2 14 . TRBV29-1 CSVVFLGGNYGYTF TGCAGCGTTGTTTTCCTCGGGGGGAACTATGGCTACACCTTC
. TRBJ2-7 14 . TRBV11-2 CASSLENSGFEQYF TGTGCCAGCAGCTTAGAAAACTCAGGGTTCGAGCAGTACTTC
TRBD1 TRBJ2-7 16 . TRBV2 CASSETGAALLNEQYF TGTGCCAGCAGTGAAACAGGGGCCGCCTTACTAAACGAGCAGTACTTC
. TRBJ2-1 19 . TRBV3-1/TRBV3-2 CASSQVQQGGGSSYNEQFF TGTGCCAGCAGCCAAGTTCAGCAAGGGGGGGGTAGCTCCTACAATGAGCAGTTCTTC
TRBD2 TRBJ2-2 17 . TRBV5-1 CASSTGLAGGDTGELFF TGCGCCAGCAGCACGGGACTAGCGGGAGGGGACACCGGGGAGCTGTTTTTT
. TRBJ2-7 11 . TRBV6-5 CAPPGPYEQYF TGTGCCCCCCCAGGGCCCTACGAGCAGTACTTC
. TRBJ2-7 15 . TRBV7-2 CASSLEAGGHKEQYF TGTGCCAGCAGCTTAGAGGCGGGCGGCCACAAGGAGCAGTACTTC
. TRBJ2-5 14 . TRBV19 CASSMSGVMETQYF TGTGCCAGTAGTATGTCAGGGGTAATGGAGACCCAGTACTTC
. TRBJ2-1 12 . TRBV12-3/TRBV12-4 CASSFTGTEQFF TGTGCCAGCAGTTTTACAGGAACGGAGCAGTTCTTC
. TRBJ1-6 14 . TRBV27 CASSLRDRYSPLHF TGTGCCAGCAGTTTAAGGGATCGTTACTCACCCCTCCACTTT
. TRBJ1-4 12 few TRBV3-1/TRBV3-2 CASSQDDFRTFF TGTGCCAGCAGCCAAGATGACTTCCGCACGTTTTTT
TRBD2 TRBJ2-6 18 . TRBV7-6 CASSSLVAGTSKTNVLTF TGTGCCAGCAGCTCTCTGGTAGCCGGGACTAGTAAGACCAACGTCCTGACTTTC
TRBD1 TRBJ1-2 16 few TRBV7-9 CASRPPGQGNNYGYTF TGTGCCAGCAGACCTCCGGGACAGGGGAACAACTATGGCTACACCTTC
TRBD2 TRBJ2-4 19 . TRBV5-6 CASSLLAGGLSTNSDLQYF TGTGCCAGCAGCTTACTAGCGGGAGGCCTATCCACAAACTCCGATCTTCAGTACTTC
. TRBJ2-1 14 . TRBV9 CASSVELEYNEQFF TGTGCCAGCAGCGTAGAACTAGAGTACAATGAGCAGTTCTTC
TRBD2 TRBJ2-7 14 few TRBV7-9 CASSLPSGVYEQYF TGTGCCAGCAGCTTACCTAGCGGGGTCTACGAGCAGTACTTC
. TRBJ1-2 13 . TRBV19 CASIRLHKLGYTF TGTGCCAGTATCCGACTGCATAAGCTGGGCTACACCTTC
TRBD1 TRBJ1-1 15 . TRBV28 CASSLRSGGNTEAFF TGTGCCAGCAGTTTGAGATCAGGGGGGAACACTGAAGCTTTCTTT
. TRBJ2-7 15 . TRBV7-8 CASSLDPLVAYEQYF TGTGCCAGCAGCTTGGACCCACTCGTTGCCTACGAGCAGTACTTC
. TRBJ1-5 14 few TRBV28 CASTLSGSNQPQHF TGTGCCAGCACTCTATCGGGCTCCAATCAGCCCCAGCATTTT
TRBD1 TRBJ1-3 20 . TRBV3-1/TRBV3-2 CASSRRHQGTGSASGNTIYF TGTGCCAGCAGCCGGCGTCATCAGGGGACAGGGAGTGCCTCTGGAAACACCATATATTTT
. TRBJ2-7 14 . TRBV27 CASSIGVTLYEQYF TGTGCCAGCAGCATAGGGGTCACGCTCTACGAGCAGTACTTC
. TRBJ2-3 15 . TRBV4-3 CASSQDRISTDTQYF TGCGCCAGCAGCCAAGATCGGATTAGCACAGATACGCAGTATTTT
. TRBJ1-2 14 . TRBV7-8 CASSLARAGYGYTF TGTGCCAGCAGCCTAGCAAGGGCTGGGTATGGCTACACCTTC
TRBD1 TRBJ1-5 15 . TRBV5-4 CASSQQGGGNQPQHF TGTGCCAGCAGCCAACAGGGGGGAGGCAATCAGCCCCAGCATTTT
TRBD1 TRBJ1-6 18 . TRBV25-1 CASSESKQGALHNSPLHF TGTGCCAGCAGTGAATCCAAACAGGGGGCCTTACATAATTCACCCCTCCACTTT
TRBD2 TRBJ2-7 14 . TRBV11-2 CASSLRTSAGEQYF TGTGCCAGCAGCCTTAGGACTAGCGCCGGAGAGCAGTACTTC
. TRBJ2-5 11 . TRBV30 CASAPEETQYF TGTGCCTCGGCCCCCGAAGAGACCCAGTACTTC
. TRBJ1-6 15 . TRBV14 CASSQGSRVNSPLHF TGTGCCAGCAGCCAAGGGTCCAGGGTAAATTCACCCCTCCACTTT
. TRBJ1-2 13 . TRBV9 CASSARTVDGYTF TGTGCCAGCAGCGCCCGGACAGTAGATGGCTACACCTTC
TRBD2 TRBJ2-7 16 . TRBV28 CASSLYPSGSRYEQYF TGTGCCAGCAGTTTATACCCTAGCGGGAGTCGGTACGAGCAGTACTTC
. TRBJ2-2 12 . TRBV20-1 CSASRGAGELFF TGCAGTGCTAGTAGAGGGGCCGGGGAGCTGTTTTTT
. TRBJ2-7 15 . TRBV19 CASSIYGSGSYEQYF TGTGCCAGTAGTATATACGGGAGCGGATCCTACGAGCAGTACTTC
TRBD2 TRBJ2-7 16 once TRBV5-3 CARSLGKREGSYEQYF TGTGCCAGAAGCTTAGGTAAGCGGGAGGGCTCCTACGAGCAGTACTTC
. TRBJ1-5 15 . TRBV5-8 CASSLAGPGNQPQHF TGTGCCAGCAGCTTGGCCGGGCCAGGAAATCAGCCCCAGCATTTT
. TRBJ1-5 17 . TRBV30 CAWSVPTRGYSNQPQHF TGTGCCTGGAGTGTACCGACTCGAGGATATAGCAATCAGCCCCAGCATTTT
. TRBJ2-3 16 . TRBV5-1 CASSLATVASTDTQYF TGCGCCAGCAGCTTGGCGACAGTAGCTAGCACAGATACGCAGTATTTT
. TRBJ2-3 13 . TRBV7-8 CASSLPGSDTQYF TGTGCCAGCAGCCTCCCTGGGTCAGATACGCAGTATTTT
. TRBJ1-4 16 few TRBV27 CASSHNSATAHEKLFF TGTGCCAGCAGTCACAATTCAGCGACGGCGCATGAAAAACTGTTTTTT
TRBD2 TRBJ2-1 16 . TRBV5-1 CASSVTGLAGEHEQFF TGCGCCAGCAGCGTAACCGGACTAGCGGGGGAGCATGAGCAGTTCTTC
TRBD1 TRBJ2-6 15 . TRBV19 CASKSRGLGANVLTF TGTGCCAGTAAAAGCAGGGGGCTTGGGGCCAACGTCCTGACTTTC
TRBD1 TRBJ2-7 14 . TRBV10-3 CAIREPGQGYEQYF TGTGCCATCCGGGAACCGGGACAGGGGTACGAGCAGTACTTC
TRBD1 TRBJ2-7 15 . TRBV27 CASSLGQGYTYEQYF TGTGCCAGCAGTCTCGGACAGGGGTACACCTACGAGCAGTACTTC
. TRBJ2-6 12 . TRBV10-3 CAISDGSNVLTF TGTGCCATCAGTGACGGGTCCAACGTCCTGACTTTC
TRBD1 TRBJ2-3 14 . TRBV19 CASSRDRGGDTQYF TGTGCCAGTAGTAGGGACAGGGGTGGAGATACGCAGTATTTT
TRBD1 TRBJ2-5 15 . TRBV2 CASTSRDRAQETQYF TGTGCCAGCACCTCCCGGGACAGGGCTCAGGAGACCCAGTACTTC
. TRBJ1-2 12 . TRBV28 CASTPQENGYTF TGTGCCAGCACTCCACAGGAGAACGGCTACACCTTC
. TRBJ1-2 16 . TRBV5-6 CASSPGGRASGYGYTF TGTGCCAGCAGCCCTGGAGGGAGGGCTTCTGGGTATGGCTACACCTTC
TRBD1 TRBJ1-2 16 . TRBV30 CAWSSPGQDPNYGYTF TGTGCCTGGAGTTCCCCGGGACAGGATCCTAACTATGGCTACACCTTC
. TRBJ1-1 14 . TRBV6-1 CASSEVVKLTEAFF TGTGCCAGCAGTGAAGTAGTGAAGCTCACTGAAGCTTTCTTT
. TRBJ2-7 14 . TRBV19 CASSIESGSYEQYF TGTGCCAGTAGTATAGAGAGCGGGTCCTACGAGCAGTACTTC
. TRBJ1-5 14 . TRBV6-5 CASRGLYSNQPQHF TGTGCCAGCAGGGGACTTTATAGCAATCAGCCCCAGCATTTT
. TRBJ2-5 16 once TRBV7-7 CASSLAGGGAQETQYF TGTGCTAGCAGCTTAGCAGGAGGCGGGGCACAAGAGACCCAGTACTTC
. TRBJ1-3 14 . TRBV30 CAWRGDYSGNTIYF TGTGCCTGGAGGGGAGATTACTCTGGAAACACCATATATTTT
. TRBJ2-2 17 . TRBV9 CASSAREQGEGTGELFF TGTGCCAGCAGCGCCCGGGAACAGGGGGAGGGCACCGGGGAGCTGTTTTTT